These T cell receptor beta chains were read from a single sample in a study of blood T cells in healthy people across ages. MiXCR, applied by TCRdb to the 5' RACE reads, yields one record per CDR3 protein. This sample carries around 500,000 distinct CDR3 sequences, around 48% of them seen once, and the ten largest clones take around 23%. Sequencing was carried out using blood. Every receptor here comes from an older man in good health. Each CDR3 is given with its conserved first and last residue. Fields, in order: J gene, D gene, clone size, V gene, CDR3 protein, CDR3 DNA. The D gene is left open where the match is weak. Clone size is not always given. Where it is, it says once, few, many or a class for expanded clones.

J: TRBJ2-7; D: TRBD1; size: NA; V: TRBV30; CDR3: CAWSGSPTGAYEQYF; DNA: TGTGCCTGGAGTGGGAGCCCTACAGGGGCTTACGAGCAGTACTTC
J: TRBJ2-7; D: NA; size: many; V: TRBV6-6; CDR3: CASSYGPRLSYEQYF; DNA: TGTGCCAGCAGTTACGGGCCACGACTCTCCTACGAGCAGTACTTC
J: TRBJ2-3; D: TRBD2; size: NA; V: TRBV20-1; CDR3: CSASPRTSGNTDTQYF; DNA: TGCAGTGCTAGCCCGCGGACTAGCGGGAACACAGATACGCAGTATTTT
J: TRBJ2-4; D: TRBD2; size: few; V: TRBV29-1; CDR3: CSVGSGTSGNIQYF; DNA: TGCAGCGTTGGGTCCGGGACTAGTGGGAACATTCAGTACTTC
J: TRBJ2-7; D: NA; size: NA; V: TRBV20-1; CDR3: CSARTPIQGLEQYF; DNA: TGCAGTGCTAGGACCCCGATACAGGGTCTCGAGCAGTACTTC
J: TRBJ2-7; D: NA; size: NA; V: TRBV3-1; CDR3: CASSHSTYEQYF; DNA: TGTGCCAGCAGCCATTCTACCTACGAGCAGTACTTC
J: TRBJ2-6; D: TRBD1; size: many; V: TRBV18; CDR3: CASSPPGQGSGANVLTF; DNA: TGTGCCAGCTCACCACCGGGACAGGGATCTGGGGCCAACGTCCTGACTTTC
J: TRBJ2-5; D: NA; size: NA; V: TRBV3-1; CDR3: CASSQGSQVQETQYF; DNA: TGTGCCAGCAGCCAAGGGTCGCAGGTCCAAGAGACCCAGTACTTC
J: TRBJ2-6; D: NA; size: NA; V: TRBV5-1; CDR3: CAGALFSGANVPTF; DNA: TGCGCCGGCGCTTTATTCTCTGGGGCCAACGTCCCGACTTTC
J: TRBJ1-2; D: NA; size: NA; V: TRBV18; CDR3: CASSPNRDHNYGYTF; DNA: TGTGCCAGCTCACCGAACAGGGATCATAACTATGGCTACACCTTC
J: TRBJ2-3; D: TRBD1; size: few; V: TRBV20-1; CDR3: CSAFPKDRGGTDTQYF; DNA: TGCAGTGCTTTCCCCAAGGACAGGGGCGGAACAGATACGCAGTATTTT
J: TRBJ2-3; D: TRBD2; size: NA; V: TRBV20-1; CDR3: CSARDSGGTSGGADTQYF; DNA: TGCAGTGCTAGAGATTCCGGGGGGACTAGCGGGGGGGCAGATACGCAGTATTTT
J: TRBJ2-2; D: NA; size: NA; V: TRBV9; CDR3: CASSRSRGSNTGELFF; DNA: TGTGCCAGCAGCCGCTCACGTGGGTCGAACACCGGGGAGCTGTTTTTT
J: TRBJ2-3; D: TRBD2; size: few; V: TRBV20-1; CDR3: CSARSGLADTQYF; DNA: TGCAGTGCTAGATCGGGACTAGCGGATACGCAGTATTTT
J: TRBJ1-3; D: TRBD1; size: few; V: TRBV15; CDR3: CATSRAPTGVGGNTIYF; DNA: TGTGCCACCAGCAGAGCACCGACAGGGGTTGGTGGAAACACCATATATTTT
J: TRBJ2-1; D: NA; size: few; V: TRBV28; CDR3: CASRLSGLNEQFF; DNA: TGTGCCAGCAGACTCTCGGGACTCAATGAGCAGTTCTTC
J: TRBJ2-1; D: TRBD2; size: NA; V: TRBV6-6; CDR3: CASSRGAGGSNKQFF; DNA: TGTGCCAGCAGTCGCGGAGCGGGAGGTTCCAATAAGCAGTTCTTC
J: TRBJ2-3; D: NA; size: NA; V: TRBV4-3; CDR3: CASSQEMQGTDTQYF; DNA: TGCGCCAGCAGCCAAGAGATGCAGGGAACAGATACGCAGTATTTT